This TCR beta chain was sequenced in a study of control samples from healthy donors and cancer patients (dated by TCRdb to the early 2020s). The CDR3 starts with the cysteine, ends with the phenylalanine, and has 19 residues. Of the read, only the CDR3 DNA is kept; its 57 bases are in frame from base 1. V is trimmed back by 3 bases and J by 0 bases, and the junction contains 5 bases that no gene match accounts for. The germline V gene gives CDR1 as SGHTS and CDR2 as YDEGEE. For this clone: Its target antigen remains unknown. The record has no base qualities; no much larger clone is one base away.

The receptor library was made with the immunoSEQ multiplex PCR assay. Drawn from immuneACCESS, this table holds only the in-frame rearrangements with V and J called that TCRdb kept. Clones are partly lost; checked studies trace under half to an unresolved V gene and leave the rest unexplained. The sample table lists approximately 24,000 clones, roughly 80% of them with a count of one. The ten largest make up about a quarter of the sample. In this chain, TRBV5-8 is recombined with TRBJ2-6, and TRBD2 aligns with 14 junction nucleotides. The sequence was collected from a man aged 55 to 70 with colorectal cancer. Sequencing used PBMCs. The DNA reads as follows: TGTGCCAGCAGCTGGACTAGCGGGGGGCACCGCTCTGGGGCCAACGTCCTGACTTTC. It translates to CASSWTSGGHRSGANVLTF.